Listed here is a single TCR beta chain. The data were produced by immunoSEQ multiplex PCR, yet TCRdb's version contains in-frame clones alone and is incomplete. The sample contains roughly 300,000 clones, approximately 90% of which appear only once. The source of the sample is a study of cytomegalovirus exposure and HLA in healthy donors. The CDR3 is made up of 16 amino acids. Germline loops: CDR1 MNHEY, CDR2 SMNVEV (reference sequence). Losses at the gene ends were 5 bases for V and 7 bases for J; bases not matched to a gene: 16. The sequencing input was PBMCs. The receptor was derived from a woman in her twenties or thirties in good health and CMV-seropositive. V is TRBV27 and J is TRBJ2-7, with 8 bases matching TRBD2. CDR3 nucleotides: TGTGCCAGCAGTACCATTGCGGGAGGTATGTCAATGGAGCAGTACTTC. It translates to CASSTIAGGMSMEQYF.